One sample yielded the 15 T cell receptor beta chains listed below, sequenced in a study of blood T cell repertoires in COVID-19. Assay: immunoSEQ multiplex PCR; the TCRdb copy retains only in-frame clones and omits some. The table has 200,000 to 250,000 clones, 75% to 85% seen once. What was sequenced was peripheral blood. These receptors were taken from a human donor in a cohort sampled during active COVID-19.

This clone was seen more than once but under ten times. V gene TRBV6-5 combines with J gene TRBJ1-5; 10 bases agree with TRBD1. V was pared by 8 bases and J by 7 bases, with 8 bases of the junction left unmatched. CDR1 MNHEY and CDR2 SVGAGI come from the germline V gene. The CDR3 has 14 residues. CDR3 sequence reads: CASLRDRGQQPQHF. CDR3 coding DNA: TGTGCCAGCCTCCGCGACAGGGGGCAACAGCCCCAGCATTTT.

The V gene is TRBV2, the J gene TRBJ2-7; tentative D call: TRBD1 (6 bases). This CDR3 comprises 16 residues. The V end was cut by 6 bases, the J end by 3 bases, with 21 bases between. Germline loops: CDR1 SNHLY, CDR2 FYNNEI. CDR3 protein: CASRRSPSGQVYEQYF. CDR3 DNA: TGTGCCAGCAGGAGGTCCCCTTCGGGACAAGTCTACGAGCAGTACTTC.

This chain uses TRBV27 with TRBJ1-2; D is ambiguous. V gave up 4 bases and J gave up 8 bases, with 11 bases separating them. The CDR3 spans 12 residues. Germline values: CDR1 MNHEY, CDR2 SMNVEV (reference sequence). CDR3 nucleotides: TGTGCCAGCAGTTCCCGAATGGGCGGCTACACCTTC. This gives the protein CASSSRMGGYTF.

This rearrangement joins TRBV12-3 or TRBV12-4 to TRBJ2-1; 7 nucleotides agree with TRBD2. The CDR3 loop spans 13 amino acids. With 7 bases clipped from V and 5 bases from J, the junction kept 5 bases outside the gene matches. CDR3 protein: CASNSGTNNEQFF. The DNA of the CDR3 is TGTGCCAGCAACTCCGGGACTAACAATGAGCAGTTCTTC.

The V gene is TRBV6-5, the J gene TRBJ2-5; no firm D call. Per germline, CDR1 MNHEY and CDR2 SVGAGI. CDR3 length equals 14 residues. V was pared by 0 bases and J by 2 bases, with 7 bases between. CDR3 loop: CASSYSYSQETQYF. The CDR3 DNA is TGTGCCAGCAGTTACTCTTACAGTCAAGAGACCCAGTACTTC.

V gene TRBV27 combines with J gene TRBJ2-1, with D tentatively TRBD1 (7 bases). Germline CDR1 reads MNHEY; CDR2 reads SMNVEV (reference sequence). The CDR3 is 16 residues long. V lost 1 base to trimming and J lost 8 bases, with 18 bases between them. The CDR3 here is CASSLLDRAGGHEQFF. The CDR3 coding sequence is TGTGCCAGCAGTTTATTAGATCGGGCAGGGGGGCATGAGCAGTTCTTC.

V usage is TRBV11-2 and J usage is TRBJ1-6, with TRBD1 as a possible D gene (6 bases). V was clipped by 8 bases and J by 0 bases, with 8 bases between them. The CDR3 extends over 14 amino acids. Germline CDR1 reads SGHAT; CDR2 reads FQNNGV. This chain's CDR3 is CASVGGSYNSPLHF. The CDR3 DNA is TGTGCCAGCGTAGGGGGCTCCTATAATTCACCCCTCCACTTT.

This chain connects TRBV7-9 to TRBJ1-1, with unresolved D. Trimming shortened V by 4 bases and J by 3 bases, and 12 bases separated the two germline ends. The CDR3 contains 14 residues. From germline, CDR1 is SEHNR and CDR2 FQNEAQ (reference sequence). CDR3 amino acids: CASSSLLEYTEAFF. DNA of the CDR3: TGTGCCAGCAGCTCGCTACTAGAGTACACTGAAGCTTTCTTT.

This clone has only a few counts. The chain employs TRBV10-1 and TRBJ2-7, with D tentatively TRBD2 (6 bases). The CDR3 runs to 16 residues. Germline V gene lookup returns CDR1 WNHNN and CDR2 SYGVQD (reference sequence). Trimming cost V 3 bases and J 0 bases, with 15 bases left between them. CDR3 protein: CASSDSGTFSSYEQYF. The CDR3 DNA follows: TGCGCCAGCAGTGATTCCGGGACTTTCAGCTCCTACGAGCAGTACTTC.

CDR3 nucleotides: TGTGCCAGCAGTAATCTAGAGCGGGGGACCCCTCTCGAGCAGTTCTTC. This gives the protein CASSNLERGTPLEQFF. The V call is TRBV27, the J call TRBJ2-1; 8 bases are a match to TRBD2. J gave up 10 bases and V 5 bases, and 16 bases lay outside the gene matches. CDR1 MNHEY and CDR2 SMNVEV come from the germline V gene (reference sequence). CDR3 length: 16 amino acids.

The chain couples TRBV2 to TRBJ1-6, with 8 bases aligning to TRBD1. V dropped 4 bases and J dropped 6; count of bases not matched to a gene: 5. Germline V gene data show CDR1 as SNHLY and CDR2 as FYNNEI. The CDR3 has 15 amino acids. CDR3 nucleotides: TGTGCCAGCAGTGGAGGACAGGGCCTTAATTCACCCCTCCACTTT. Translation: CASSGGQGLNSPLHF.

This clone came up once. The rearrangement uses TRBV5-1 and TRBJ2-5, with D possibly being TRBD2 (6 bases). V was pared by 1 base and J by 4 bases, with 17 bases between. The germline gives CDR1 SGHRS, CDR2 YFSETQ. The CDR3 is made up of 16 amino acids. CDR3 in amino acids: CASSLRASQGGETQYF. The CDR3 DNA sequence: TGCGCCAGCAGCTTGAGAGCGTCCCAGGGAGGAGAGACCCAGTACTTC.

The rearrangement links TRBV27 to TRBJ1-1; 8 nucleotides align to TRBD1. V trimming: 2 bases; J trimming: 8 bases; junction bases outside the gene matches: 1. There are 12 residues in the CDR3. Germline CDR1 and CDR2: MNHEY and SMNVEV (reference sequence). CDR3 loop: CASSLRTGEAFF. In nucleotides, the CDR3 is TGTGCCAGCAGTTTACGGACAGGGGAAGCTTTCTTT.

J is TRBJ2-1 and V is TRBV9; D remains unclear. Germline V gives CDR1 SGDLS, CDR2 YYNGEE. This CDR3 has 15 amino acids. Trimming shortened V by 4 bases and J by 4 bases, and 15 bases separated the two germline ends. CDR3: CASSRPLLEYNEQFF. The CDR3 region has the DNA TGTGCCAGCAGCCGCCCCCTACTTGAGTACAATGAGCAGTTCTTC. Full variable domain (outside the CDR3, taken from reference TRBV9 and TRBJ2-1): DSGVTQTPKHLITATGQRVTLRCSPRSGDLSVYWYQQSLDQGLQFLIQYYNGEERAKGNILERFSAQQFPDLHSELNLSSLELGDSALYFCASSRPLLEYNEQFFGPGTRLTVL.

The chain has TRBV4-1 and TRBJ2-1; 13 bases align to TRBD2. V was pared by 4 bases and J by 0 bases, with 9 bases of the junction left unmatched. Germline V gene sequence: CDR1 MGHRA, CDR2 YSYEKL. CDR3 length: 19 residues. In DNA form, the CDR3 reads TGCGCCAGCAGCCCCGGACTAGCGGGGGTGACGAGCTCCTACAATGAGCAGTTCTTC. Protein: CASSPGLAGVTSSYNEQFF.